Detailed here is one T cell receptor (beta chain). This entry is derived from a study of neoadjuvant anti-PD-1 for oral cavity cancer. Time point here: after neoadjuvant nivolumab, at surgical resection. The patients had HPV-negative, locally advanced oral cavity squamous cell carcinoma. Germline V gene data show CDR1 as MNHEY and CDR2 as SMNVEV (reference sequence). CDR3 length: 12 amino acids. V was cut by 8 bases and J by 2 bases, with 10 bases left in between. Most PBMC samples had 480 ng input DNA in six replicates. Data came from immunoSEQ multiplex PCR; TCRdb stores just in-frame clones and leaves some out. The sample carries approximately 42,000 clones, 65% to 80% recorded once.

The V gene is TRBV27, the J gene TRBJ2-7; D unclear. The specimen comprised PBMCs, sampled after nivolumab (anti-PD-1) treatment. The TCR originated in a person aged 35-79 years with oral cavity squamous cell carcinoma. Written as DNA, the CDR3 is TGTGCCAGCCATTCGCGCGCCTACGAGCAGTACTTC. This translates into CASHSRAYEQYF.